The 17 T cell receptor beta chains reported below all come from one sample, sequenced in a study of T cell responses to AZD1222 COVID-19 vaccine (dated by TCRdb to the early 2020s). In the paper's terms, the time point label means: baseline before first vaccination. Library generation was performed with the immunoSEQ multiplex PCR assay. Imported from immuneACCESS, the table was reduced by TCRdb to in-frame sequences with V and J called. These copies leave out some clones; in studies compared against another copy, an unresolved V gene accounts for under half, and the cause of the remainder is not known. This sample has about 150,000 clones in its table, and 90% to 95% of those were observed once. The ten biggest clones cover 1.1% to 1.5% of the sample. The sample here was peripheral blood, taken on day 0 of AZD1222 vaccination. These receptors all come from an adult in good health.

The chain employs TRBV10-2 and TRBJ1-2; a weak D match, TRBD1 (6 bases). This CDR3 is 15 amino acids long. The ends were cut back, 2 bases at V and 5 bases at J, with 15 bases in the middle. CDR1 and CDR2 (germline): WSHSY, SAAADI. CDR3 nucleotide sequence: TGCGCCAGCAGTGAGGATCGGGGGGCTGGGTATGGCTACACCTTC. Protein sequence: CASSEDRGAGYGYTF.

The chain combines TRBV5-1 with TRBJ1-1; a possible D gene is TRBD1 (5 bases). In germline, CDR1 is SGHRS, CDR2 YFSETQ. V dropped 5 bases and J dropped 0 bases, with 8 bases sitting between them. This CDR3 has 13 amino acids. CDR3 DNA sequence: TGCGCCAGCAGATTGACAGTGAACACTGAAGCTTTCTTT. This encodes CASRLTVNTEAFF.

V is TRBV3-1 (or the pseudogene TRBV3-2) and J is TRBJ2-1; 9 bases map to TRBD2. The CDR3 consists of 16 residues. Unmatched junction bases numbered 4, after V lost 4 bases and J lost 0 bases. Germline V CDR1 and CDR2: LGHDT, YNNKEL (reference sequence). The CDR3 DNA follows: TGTGCCAGCAGCCCGCGGGGGGGGAGCTCCTACAATGAGCAGTTCTTC. It codes for CASSPRGGSSYNEQFF.

This rearrangement joins TRBV7-3 to TRBJ1-3, with D unresolved. This CDR3 has 15 amino acids. Looked up from germline, CDR1 is SGHTA and CDR2 is FQGTGA. Trimming shortened V by 3 bases and J by 0 bases, and 9 bases separated the two germline ends. The CDR3, as DNA: TGTGCCAGCAGCTTCTCGGCGAGCTCTGGAAACACCATATATTTT. Translation gives CASSFSASSGNTIYF. Drawing the rest from reference TRBV7-3 and TRBJ1-3, the complete variable domain is GAGVSQTPSNKVTEKGKYVELRCDPISGHTALYWYRQSLGQGPEFLIYFQGTGAADDSGLPNDRFFAVRPEGSVSTLKIQRTERGDSAVYLCASSFSASSGNTIYFGEGSWLTVV.

The J gene is TRBJ1-6, the V gene TRBV5-1; D perhaps matches TRBD1 (5 bases). The CDR3 has 15 amino acids. The germline V gene encodes CDR1 SGHRS and CDR2 YFSETQ. V dropped 0 bases and J dropped 9 bases, with 13 bases sitting between them. The CDR3 loop is CASSLDATAGSPLHF. In DNA, the CDR3 is TGCGCCAGCAGCTTGGACGCGACAGCCGGTTCACCCCTCCACTTT.

This clone has only one observation. The chain combines TRBV28 with TRBJ2-7; D not resolved. CDR1 and CDR2 (germline): MDHEN, SYDVKM. This CDR3 comprises 11 residues. Between the trimmed V and J ends, which lost 6 bases and 6 bases, there was a span of 9 bases. CDR3 in amino acids: CASSGPREQYF. The DNA for the CDR3 is TGTGCCAGCAGCGGGCCTCGCGAGCAGTACTTC.

The V gene is TRBV11-3, the J gene TRBJ2-7; the D gene could be TRBD1 or TRBD2 (5 bases each). The CDR3 sequence is 11 residues long. Germline V lookup: CDR1 SGHNT, CDR2 YENEEA. Deletions cut 6 bases from V and 4 bases from J, with 7 bases between. The CDR3 bases are TGTGCCAGCAGGGGGGTTTACGAGCAGTACTTC. Protein: CASRGVYEQYF.

The chain joins TRBV11-3 to TRBJ1-1; D not resolved. Per the germline V gene, CDR1 is SGHNT and CDR2 is YENEEA. V lost 5 bases, J lost 1 base, and 8 bases lay in between. This CDR3 is 13 amino acids long. The chain's CDR3 is CASSPRQNTEAFF. The CDR3 bases are TGTGCCAGCAGCCCCCGACAGAACACTGAAGCTTTCTTT.

The CDR3 loop reads CASSQGGTGYTF. As DNA, the CDR3 is TGTGCCAGCAGTCAGGGGGGAACGGGCTACACCTTC. The rearrangement joins TRBV27 to TRBJ1-2; 7 nucleotides match TRBD1. This CDR3 is built from 12 residues. Germline V CDR1 and CDR2: MNHEY, SMNVEV (reference sequence). With V trimmed by 5 bases and J by 8 bases, 5 bases remained unmatched.

The V call is TRBV6-1, the J call TRBJ1-4; D not resolved. Trimming removed 3 bases from V and 5 bases from J, with 4 bases in between. CDR1 and CDR2 from the germline V gene are MNHNS and SASEGT. The CDR3 runs to 12 residues. CDR3 amino acids: CASSERNEKLFF. DNA for the CDR3: TGTGCCAGCAGTGAGCGAAATGAAAAACTGTTTTTT.

The chain employs TRBV5-6 and TRBJ2-5; perhaps TRBD2 as D (5 bases). Germline lookup yields CDR1 SGHDT and CDR2 YYEEEE. V shed 4 bases and J shed 3 bases, with 16 bases lying between them. This CDR3 spans 15 amino acids. The CDR3 nucleotides are TGTGCCAGCAGCCCCCCAGGACTTCTTAAAGAGACCCAGTACTTC. Its translation is CASSPPGLLKETQYF.

This rearrangement joins TRBV5-6 to TRBJ1-5, with D tentatively TRBD1 (5 bases). The CDR3 contains 14 residues. Germline V CDR1 and CDR2: SGHDT, YYEEEE. Trimming took 2 bases from V and 3 from J, leaving 9 bases between them. The CDR3 DNA follows: TGTGCCAGCAGCTTAGGGGTTTCCAATCAGCCCCAGCATTTT. As protein: CASSLGVSNQPQHF.

CDR3 sequence: CASSSSSGNTIYF. The CDR3, as DNA: TGTGCCAGCAGTTCGTCCTCTGGAAACACCATATATTTT. V and J are TRBV27 and TRBJ1-3; D unclear. The V end lost 4 bases, the J end lost 0 bases, and 4 bases lay between the germline ends. Germline assignment: CDR1 MNHEY and CDR2 SMNVEV (reference sequence). The CDR3 extends over 13 amino acids.

V usage is TRBV24-1 and J usage is TRBJ1-1; TRBD1 is a possible D gene (6 bases). Between the trimmed V and J ends, which lost 3 bases and 0 bases, there was a span of 13 bases. This CDR3 is built from 16 residues. CDR1 and CDR2 from the germline V gene are KGHDR and SFDVKD. The CDR3 loop is CATSDTVGGVNTEAFF. Here the CDR3 DNA reads TGTGCCACCAGTGATACCGTAGGGGGGGTGAACACTGAAGCTTTCTTT.

The genes are TRBV11-2 and TRBJ1-4, with TRBD1 identical over 8 bases. Germline assignment: CDR1 SGHAT and CDR2 FQNNGV. The CDR3 length is 14 residues. V was pared by 1 base and J by 5 bases, with 0 bases of the junction left unmatched. The DNA for the CDR3 is TGTGCCAGCAGCTTAGGGGACAGGAATGAAAAACTGTTTTTT. Translation gives CASSLGDRNEKLFF.

The chain uses TRBV18 and TRBJ2-7; a possible D gene is TRBD1 (6 bases). Germline CDR1 KGHSH, CDR2 LQKENI. This CDR3 comprises 13 residues. V lost 8 bases, J lost 3 bases, and 14 bases lay in between. CDR3 nucleotides: TGTGCCAGCCAAACGGACAGTTTCTACGAGCAGTACTTC. It specifies CASQTDSFYEQYF.

V usage is TRBV6-2 or TRBV6-3 and J usage is TRBJ1-5; D is possibly TRBD1 (6 bases). The CDR3 contains 16 residues. CDR1 is MNHEY and CDR2 is SVGEGT in the germline V gene. The V end was cut by 0 bases, the J end by 2 bases, with 11 bases between. CDR3 bases: TGTGCCAGCAGTTACTCAGGGGGGGGCGGCAATCAGCCCCAGCATTTT. Protein: CASSYSGGGGNQPQHF.